This entry lists 25 T cell receptor beta chains sequenced from one sample in a study of identical twins. TCRdb re-called the 5' RACE reads through MiXCR, storing one row per CDR3 protein. The sample has fewer than 250,000 distinct CDR3 sequences; around 6.8% are singletons. These data were likewise used in another study, on yellow fever vaccine responses in identical twins.

Sequencing used memory (CD45RO+) T cells sorted from blood. The receptors were sampled from a woman between 18 and 29 years old in good health.

On this clonotype: The germline gene is not matched at one end of the junction; a read error may be the cause. The gene calls are TRBV3-1 and TRBJ1-4; D not resolved. The CDR3 covers 17 residues. Germline CDR1 LGHDT, CDR2 YNNKEL (reference sequence). CDR3 nucleotide sequence: TGTGCCACCAGCCAAGATTTGGTCCCGATTGATAATGAAAAACTGTTTTTT. Translated, it gives CATSQDLVPIDNEKLFF.

V is TRBV7-2 and J is TRBJ2-2; 10 bases match TRBD2. Germline loops: CDR1 SGHTA, CDR2 FQGNSA. This CDR3 comprises 15 residues. V was clipped by 5 bases and J by 8 bases; unmatched bases: 8. CDR3 DNA: TGTGCCAGCAGCATCCAAAGCGGGGGGGGAGGGGAGCTGTTTTTT. Its translation is CASSIQSGGGGELFF.

This chain links TRBV27 with TRBJ2-1, with 10 positions matching TRBD2. Germline V lookup: CDR1 MNHEY, CDR2 SMNVEV (reference sequence). The J segment lost 3 bases and the V segment lost 2 bases, leaving 4 bases of the junction unmatched. This CDR3 spans 16 amino acids. The CDR3 DNA reads TGTGCCAGCAGTTTACAGCGGGGGGGCCTCTACAATGAGCAGTTCTTC. It encodes CASSLQRGGLYNEQFF.

This clonotype has just a few counts. The chain employs TRBV2 and TRBJ2-5; 11 nucleotides align to TRBD2. The CDR3 has 15 residues. The ends lost 6 bases at V and 4 bases at J; junction bases unmatched: 7. CDR1 is SNHLY and CDR2 is FYNNEI in the germline V gene. This CDR3 reads CASSNSGGARETQYF. The CDR3 DNA reads as TGTGCCAGCAGCAATAGCGGGGGGGCCAGAGAGACCCAGTACTTC.

This clonotype was seen a few times. The chain couples TRBV7-9 to TRBJ2-7, with 9 bases matching TRBD1. The CDR3 contains 16 residues. Unmatched junction bases numbered 9, after V lost 0 bases and J lost 6 bases. Germline loops: CDR1 SEHNR, CDR2 FQNEAQ (reference sequence). The CDR3 coding sequence is TGTGCCAGCAGCTTAGCGCGGTGGGACAGGGCCTCCGAGCAGTACTTC. This translates into CASSLARWDRASEQYF.

The chain joins TRBV28 to TRBJ2-1; D not certain. The V gene's germline CDR1 is MDHEN and CDR2 SYDVKM. The CDR3 spans 14 residues. Trimming took off 6 bases at V and 3 bases at J, with 12 bases between the two ends. Here the CDR3 DNA reads TGTGCCAGCAGCCTCCCCTTGGGCTACAATGAGCAGTTCTTC. Protein sequence: CASSLPLGYNEQFF.

In this sample, this clonotype turned up a few times. V and J are TRBV28 and TRBJ1-1; perhaps TRBD1 as D (5 bases). This CDR3 comprises 14 residues. From germline, CDR1 is MDHEN and CDR2 SYDVKM. V was shortened by 8 bases and J by 0 bases, with 13 bases between the two germline ends. The CDR3 nucleotides read TGTGCCAGCGGGGATGGGGCCCTGAACACTGAAGCTTTCTTT. Protein: CASGDGALNTEAFF.

This chain uses TRBV5-1 with TRBJ2-7; D gene uncertain. Germline V gene lookup returns CDR1 SGHRS and CDR2 YFSETQ. The CDR3 sequence is 18 residues long. The germline V and J ends were trimmed by 4 bases and 0 bases, with 23 bases remaining between them. The CDR3 region is CASSTPANRAQSSYEQYF. The CDR3 bases are TGCGCCAGCAGCACACCCGCCAACCGGGCTCAGAGCTCCTACGAGCAGTACTTC.

The table lists this clonotype with a few counts. The V call is TRBV20-1, the J call TRBJ2-1; possibly TRBD2 for D (6 bases). Trimming pared 6 bases from V and 2 bases from J, leaving 20 bases between. Per germline, CDR1 DFQATT and CDR2 SNEGSKA (reference sequence). CDR3 length equals 16 residues. Here the CDR3 reads CSAHSLTGEAYNEQFF. The DNA of the CDR3 is TGCAGTGCCCACTCCCTTACGGGGGAGGCCTACAATGAGCAGTTCTTC.

This clonotype was seen a few times. This chain links TRBV3-1 with TRBJ2-1, with a tentative D call TRBD1 (7 bases). Germline values: CDR1 LGHDT, CDR2 YNNKEL (reference sequence). The CDR3 sequence is 15 residues long. V was cut by 6 bases and J by 1 base, with 13 bases left in between. This CDR3 reads CASRQGRSSYNEQFF. The CDR3 bases are TGTGCCAGCAGACAGGGGAGGAGTTCCTACAATGAGCAGTTCTTC.

In its sample, this clonotype was seen many times. The chain links TRBV15 to TRBJ1-4, with D uncertain. Germline values: CDR1 LNHNV, CDR2 YYDKDF (reference sequence). Trimming removed 0 bases from V and 4 bases from J, with 9 bases in between. The CDR3 extends over 15 amino acids. The CDR3 DNA reads TGTGCCACCAGCAGAGATTATACAGATAATGAAAAACTGTTTTTT. The encoded protein is CATSRDYTDNEKLFF. Combining the CDR3 with reference TRBV15 and TRBJ1-4 gives the whole variable domain DAMVIQNPRYQVTQFGKPVTLSCSQTLNHNVMYWYQQKSSQAPKLLFHYYDKDFNNEADTPDNFQSRRPNTSFCFLDIRSPGLGDTAMYLCATSRDYTDNEKLFFGSGTQLSVL.

The rearrangement links TRBV7-3 to TRBJ2-3, with 9 bases that match TRBD2. The CDR3 consists of 15 residues. Trimming at V came to 5 bases and at J to 1 base, leaving 4 bases not matched to a gene. CDR1 and CDR2 (germline): SGHTA, FQGTGA. CDR3 nucleotides: TGTGCCAGCAGCCGATCTAGCGGGGGCACAGATACGCAGTATTTT. Protein product: CASSRSSGGTDTQYF.

The table lists this clonotype with many counts. Here the CDR3 DNA reads TGCAGCGTTGAAGAACAGGGGGCCTTCTACGAGCAGTACTTC. Residues: CSVEEQGAFYEQYF. The rearrangement links TRBV29-1 to TRBJ2-7; 9 bases line up with TRBD1. Looked up from germline, CDR1 is SQVTM and CDR2 is ANQGSEA. Trimming took 0 bases from V and 3 from J; bases not matched to a gene: 3. The CDR3 is 14 amino acids.

The chain couples TRBV6-1 to TRBJ2-3; TRBD1 matches 12 bases. The CDR3 loop spans 14 amino acids. Germline CDR1 reads MNHNS; CDR2 reads SASEGT. The V gene end was trimmed by 8 bases and the J gene end by 4 bases; junction bases not matched to a gene: 4. The CDR3 reads CASGTGGKADTQYF. DNA of the CDR3: TGTGCCAGCGGGACAGGGGGCAAAGCAGATACGCAGTATTTT.

This sequence joins TRBV11-3 and TRBJ2-1; 9 bases are shared with TRBD2. The CDR3 has 16 amino acids. The junction had 14 bases not matched to a gene; V was cut back by 5 bases and J by 9 bases. Germline V gene data show CDR1 as SGHNT and CDR2 as YENEEA. CDR3 sequence reads: CASSPRGLAGRGEQFF. The CDR3 coding sequence is TGTGCCAGCAGCCCCCGAGGGCTAGCGGGAAGGGGTGAGCAGTTCTTC.

This clonotype was counted many times. The chain couples TRBV10-3 to TRBJ2-7; a weak D match, TRBD1 (5 bases). The CDR3 is 13 amino acids. The germline gives CDR1 ENHRY, CDR2 SYGVKD. Trimming removed 8 bases at V and 4 bases at J, with 15 bases between. The CDR3: CAIGPGLGYEQYF. CDR3 nucleotides: TGTGCCATCGGCCCAGGGTTGGGGTACGAGCAGTACTTC.

This sequence joins TRBV25-1 and TRBJ2-5; 12 bases are shared with TRBD2. CDR1 is MGHDK and CDR2 is SYGVNS in the germline V gene. The CDR3 is 13 amino acids. With 4 bases clipped from V and 7 bases from J, the junction kept 1 base outside the gene matches. The CDR3 reads CASSVLAGGTQYF. The DNA of the CDR3 is TGTGCCAGCAGTGTACTAGCGGGAGGGACCCAGTACTTC.

The sample holds many counts of this clonotype. V and J are TRBV5-6 and TRBJ2-1; 8 bases are shared with TRBD2. V trimming: 2 bases; J trimming: 4 bases; junction bases outside the gene matches: 5. Germline V CDR1 and CDR2: SGHDT, YYEEEE. The CDR3 has 15 residues. DNA of the CDR3: TGTGCCAGCAGCTTTCCGGGACTAGGGTACAATGAGCAGTTCTTC. The encoded protein is CASSFPGLGYNEQFF.

This clonotype turned up a few times. The CDR3 reads CASGLVPTPGTDPYEQYF. CDR3 nucleotide sequence: TGTGCTAGTGGTTTGGTACCTACCCCCGGGACAGATCCCTACGAGCAGTACTTC. The rearrangement uses TRBV12-5 and TRBJ2-7, with 7 bases aligning to TRBD1. The CDR3 sequence is 18 residues long. V trimming: 0 bases; J trimming: 2 bases; junction bases outside the gene matches: 13. In germline, CDR1 is LGHNT, CDR2 FRNRAP.

This clonotype occurred many times. The V and J genes are TRBV5-1 and TRBJ2-6, with D unresolved. The CDR3 extends over 16 amino acids. Trimming removed 0 bases from V and 1 base from J, with 8 bases in between. Looked up from germline, CDR1 is SGHRS and CDR2 is YFSETQ. CDR3: CASSLVAASGANVLTF. CDR3 DNA: TGCGCCAGCAGCTTGGTGGCGGCATCTGGGGCCAACGTCCTGACTTTC.

This chain joins TRBV20-1 and TRBJ1-2, with TRBD1 matching over 8 bases. The CDR3 covers 13 residues. CDR1 is DFQATT, CDR2 SNEGSKA, per germline (reference sequence). After removal of 5 bases from V and 4 bases from J, the junction contained 6 bases not matched to a gene. The CDR3 region is CSAWDRMGYGYTF. The CDR3 nucleotides read TGCAGTGCTTGGGACAGGATGGGCTATGGCTACACCTTC.

This clonotype was seen repeatedly, ten times or more. The genes are TRBV12-3 or TRBV12-4 and TRBJ2-7; unclear D gene. The CDR3 consists of 14 residues. The germline V and J ends were trimmed by 7 bases and 2 bases, with 15 bases remaining between them. The CDR3 DNA is TGTGCCAGCAAAGGAGAGGCAAAAACCTACGAGCAGTACTTC. It encodes CASKGEAKTYEQYF.

In this sample, this clonotype turned up a few times. The chain joins TRBV3-1 to TRBJ2-1; D gene uncertain. V lost 7 bases, J lost 7 bases, and 14 bases lay in between. This CDR3 comprises 13 residues. Germline CDR1 is LGHDT and CDR2 is YNNKEL (reference sequence). CDR3 amino acids: CASTPVTGNEQFF. The CDR3 coding sequence is TGTGCCAGCACCCCGGTTACCGGGAATGAGCAGTTCTTC.

This clonotype was recorded a few times. V gene TRBV7-2 combines with J gene TRBJ1-2, with D uncertain. V was pared by 0 bases and J by 7 bases, with 9 bases between. Germline CDR1 is SGHTA and CDR2 is FQGNSA. This CDR3 spans 13 amino acids. CDR3 residues: CASSLATTGGYTF. CDR3 in DNA: TGTGCCAGCAGCTTAGCCACCACTGGTGGCTACACCTTC.

This clonotype was detected only a few times. The chain has TRBV10-3 and TRBJ2-1; no reliable D call. V dropped 6 bases and J dropped 4 bases, with 13 bases sitting between them. This CDR3 has 14 residues. Germline CDR1 ENHRY, CDR2 SYGVKD. CDR3 sequence reads: CAIRDGALYNEQFF. The CDR3 DNA reads as TGTGCCATCAGGGACGGAGCCCTATACAATGAGCAGTTCTTC.